This passage covers 25 T cell receptor beta chains from one sample sequenced in a study of blood T cells in healthy people across ages. The second PCR ran roughly 6 to 11 cycles with a sample-barcoded 5' primer and J-beta primers. One entry per CDR3 protein, called by TCRdb with MiXCR from the 5' RACE reads. The sample contains approximately 700,000 distinct CDR3 sequences, less than 40% of which appear only once. Sequencing used blood. Receptor source: a woman older than 75 in good health.

There are a few counts of this clonotype. Possible read error: a much larger clone is one base away. This rearrangement joins TRBV6-5 to TRBJ1-5; D may be TRBD1 (6 bases). Germline V lookup: CDR1 MNHEY, CDR2 SVGAGI. This CDR3 has 15 amino acids. The CDR3 is CAGSLTGYSNQPQHF. The CDR3 DNA is TGTGCCGGCAGTTTGACAGGCTATAGCAATCAGCCCCAGCATTTT.

This clonotype was seen many times. A junction end diverges from the germline sequence, so it may reflect a read error. The chain joins TRBV3-1 to TRBJ1-1; the D gene is possibly TRBD1 (5 bases). The CDR3 extends over 14 amino acids. Per germline, CDR1 LGHDT and CDR2 YNNKEL (reference sequence). This CDR3 is CASSQDPGGTEAFF. DNA for the CDR3: TGCGCCAGCAGCCAAGACCCGGGGGGGACTGAAGCTTTCTTT.

Note on this clonotype: Relative to the germline gene, one junction end is altered; a read error may explain this. V and J are TRBV9 and TRBJ1-1, with D possibly matching TRBD1 (5 bases). Germline V gene data show CDR1 as SGDLS and CDR2 as YYNGEE. The CDR3 extends over 16 amino acids. CDR3: CASSVGTQGADTEALF. In nucleotides, the CDR3 is TGTGCCAGCAGCGTAGGGACCCAGGGTGCGGACACTGAAGCTCTCTTT. The full variable domain, rest sourced from reference TRBV9 and TRBJ1-1, is DSGVTQTPKHLITATGQRVTLRCSPRSGDLSVYWYQQSLDQGLQFLIQYYNGEERAKGNILERFSAQQFPDLHSELNLSSLELGDSALYFCASSVGTQGADTEALFGQGTRLTVV.

The chain uses TRBV7-2 and TRBJ2-3; possibly TRBD2 for D (5 bases). The CDR3 runs to 13 residues. The ends were cut back, 6 bases at V and 3 bases at J, with 10 bases in the middle. Germline V gives CDR1 SGHTA, CDR2 FQGNSA. Written as DNA, the CDR3 is TGTGCCAGCAGTCGAGGGTGGACAGATACGCAGTATTTT. It yields the protein CASSRGWTDTQYF.

This clonotype appeared a few times. The chain links TRBV28 to TRBJ1-5, with 10 nucleotides matching TRBD1. Germline V gene data show CDR1 as MDHEN and CDR2 as SYDVKM. Losses at the gene ends were 6 bases for V and 4 bases for J; bases not matched to a gene: 9. The CDR3 contains 16 residues. CDR3: CASSHSGTGENQPQHF. The CDR3 DNA reads as TGTGCCAGCAGCCACTCCGGGACAGGGGAGAATCAGCCCCAGCATTTT.

The table lists this clonotype with a few counts. V and J are TRBV20-1 and TRBJ1-1; 8 bases match TRBD1. Germline trimming cut 8 bases from V and 0 bases from J; bases unmatched to any gene: 8. This CDR3 is built from 14 residues. CDR1 DFQATT and CDR2 SNEGSKA come from the germline V gene (reference sequence). CDR3 coding DNA: TGCAGTCCAGGACAGGGAGTCATGAACACTGAAGCTTTCTTT. The encoded protein is CSPGQGVMNTEAFF.

The chain has TRBV24-1 and TRBJ2-4, with 7 bases aligning to TRBD1. TRBJ2-7 explains the end of the DNA better; the J call may be wrong. The V gene's germline CDR1 is KGHDR and CDR2 SFDVKD. The CDR3 consists of 16 residues. The DNA for the CDR3 is TGTGCCACCGCCCCAGGGGGAAGGTCTAGGACCTACGAGCAGTACTTC. This codes for CATAPGGRSRTYEQYF.

The chain employs TRBV6-5 and TRBJ2-3; D not resolved. The germline gives CDR1 MNHEY, CDR2 SVGAGI. V shed 4 bases and J shed 6 bases, with 11 bases lying between them. This CDR3 is 13 amino acids long. The CDR3 loop reads CASSSGPWDTQYF. Written as DNA, the CDR3 is TGTGCCAGCAGTTCCGGGCCTTGGGATACGCAGTATTTT.

In this sample, this clonotype turned up many times. V is TRBV30 and J is TRBJ2-5; D tentatively reads TRBD1 or TRBD2 (6 bases each). Between the trimmed V and J ends, which lost 7 bases and 5 bases, there was a span of 11 bases. This CDR3 comprises 11 residues. Germline lookup yields CDR1 GTSNPN and CDR2 SVGIG (reference sequence). CDR3 region: CAFTGRETQYF. CDR3 nucleotide sequence: TGTGCCTTTACAGGGAGGGAGACCCAGTACTTC.

This clonotype was detected ten times or more. This sequence joins TRBV4-2 and TRBJ2-5; 13 bases agree with TRBD2. The CDR3 has 16 amino acids. Trimming cost V 3 bases and J 5 bases; bases outside gene matches: 6. Germline V gene sequence: CDR1 LGHNA, CDR2 YNFKEQ. This CDR3 reads CASSHVTSGGAETQYF. CDR3 DNA sequence: TGTGCCAGCAGCCACGTAACTAGCGGGGGGGCTGAGACCCAGTACTTC.

As regards this clonotype: Being one base from a much bigger clone, this may be a read error. The gene calls are TRBV29-1 and TRBJ2-3, with D perhaps TRBD1 or TRBD2 (5 bases each). Germline-derived CDR1 and CDR2 are SQVTM and ANQGSEA. The V end lost 4 bases, the J end lost 4 bases, and 12 bases lay between the germline ends. The CDR3 length is 13 residues. CDR3 DNA sequence: TGCAGCGTTGGGCTCCCGGGGCCAGATACGCAGTATTTT. It encodes CSVGLPGPDTQYF.

In regard to this clonotype: A read error is possible here, since a much larger clone lies one base away. Since no conserved phenylalanine or tryptophan closes the CDR3, a read error is the likely cause. The CDR3 region is CASSPYGNIQYL. The CDR3 nucleotides read TGTGCCAGCAGCCCGTACGGAAACATTCAGTACTTG. The rearrangement uses TRBV7-9 and TRBJ2-4; no clear D. The CDR3 spans 12 residues. The germline V gene encodes CDR1 SEHNR and CDR2 FQNEAQ (reference sequence). V lost 5 bases to trimming and J lost 6 bases, with 8 bases between them.

This clonotype has a count of ten or more. The rearrangement uses TRBV12-3 or TRBV12-4 and TRBJ1-2, with TRBD1 matching 7 bases. The CDR3 has 14 amino acids. V shed 0 bases, J shed 6 bases, and the junction held 4 bases outside the gene matches. The CDR3 here is CASSLATGMDGYTF. The CDR3 bases are TGTGCCAGCAGTTTAGCGACAGGGATGGATGGCTACACCTTC.

The chain couples TRBV21-1 to TRBJ2-5. TRBV21-1 counts as a pseudogene. The CDR3 contains 13 residues. The CDR3 is CASSKRRQETQYF. In DNA form, the CDR3 reads TGTGCCAGCAGCAAAAGACGGCAAGAGACCCAGTACTTC.

This clonotype was recorded many times. For the CDR3, the DNA is TGTGCCAGCAGCTTAGCGGGAGAGAGCACAGATACGCAGTATTTT. It translates to CASSLAGESTDTQYF. This chain connects TRBV7-2 to TRBJ2-3; D is possibly TRBD2 (5 bases). V dropped 0 bases and J dropped 0 bases, with 7 bases sitting between them. Germline CDR1 is SGHTA and CDR2 is FQGNSA. CDR3 length: 15 amino acids.

The rearrangement links TRBV5-1 to TRBJ2-7, with TRBD1 as a possible D gene (6 bases). The DNA end is a closer match to TRBJ2-5, so the J assignment may be wrong. CDR1 SGHRS and CDR2 YFSETQ come from the germline V gene. This CDR3 contains 15 residues. In nucleotides, the CDR3 is TGCGCCAGCAGCTTGGAGTCAGGGGCTGGGGAGACCCAGTACTTC. It yields the protein CASSLESGAGETQYF.

This clonotype was observed at least ten times. This rearrangement joins TRBV7-2 to TRBJ2-5, with D perhaps being TRBD1 or TRBD2 (6 bases each). CDR3 length: 13 residues. Germline-derived CDR1 and CDR2 are SGHTA and FQGNSA. V lost 5 bases, J lost 5 bases, and 12 bases lay in between. The CDR3 nucleotides read TGTGCCAGCAGCCGAGGGGGGCGGGAGACCCAGTACTTC. This gives the protein CASSRGGRETQYF.

This clonotype was counted many times. This chain links TRBV7-3 with TRBJ2-1; D gene unclear. The CDR3 has 16 amino acids. Germline values: CDR1 SGHTA, CDR2 FQGTGA. Trimming cost V 1 base and J 9 bases, with 19 bases left between them. CDR3 DNA: TGTGCCAGCAGCTTAAAGGCAACTTCAGGTTCCGCTGAGCAGTTCTTC. The encoded protein is CASSLKATSGSAEQFF. Together with reference TRBV7-3 and TRBJ2-1, the CDR3 gives the full variable domain: GAGVSQTPSNKVTEKGKYVELRCDPISGHTALYWYRQSLGQGPEFLIYFQGTGAADDSGLPNDRFFAVRPEGSVSTLKIQRTERGDSAVYLCASSLKATSGSAEQFFGPGTRLTVL.

This clonotype was picked up many times. This chain uses TRBV13 with TRBJ2-5; possible D gene TRBD2, 6 bases. V dropped 5 bases and J dropped 5 bases, with 15 bases sitting between them. The germline CDR1 and CDR2 sequences are PRHDT and FYEKMQ (reference sequence). The CDR3 is 14 amino acids. The CDR3 DNA sequence: TGTGCCAGCAGCCCCCGGGAGATGAGGGAGACCCAGTACTTC. It is translated as CASSPREMRETQYF.

Worth noting for this clonotype: This may be a read error, as it is one base from a much larger clone. This chain uses TRBV6-1 with TRBJ1-2; D unclear. The CDR3 has 12 residues. Germline CDR1 reads MNHNS; CDR2 reads SASEGT. CDR3 sequence (DNA): TGTCCCAGCAGTTGGGCAGTTTATGGCTACACCTTC. This encodes CPSSWAVYGYTF.

The chain employs TRBV28 and TRBJ2-2, with 9 bases lining up with TRBD2. Germline V gene sequence: CDR1 MDHEN, CDR2 SYDVKM. Unmatched junction bases numbered 7, after V lost 6 bases and J lost 5 bases. The CDR3 runs 15 residues. CDR3: CASRGRRGGTGELFF. The CDR3 DNA sequence: TGTGCCAGCAGAGGGCGGCGGGGGGGTACCGGGGAGCTGTTTTTT.

The gene calls are TRBV6-6 and TRBJ2-6; D ambiguous. V was cut by 0 bases and J by 3 bases, with 3 bases left in between. This CDR3 contains 14 residues. The germline V gene encodes CDR1 MNHNY and CDR2 SVGAGI (reference sequence). The CDR3 DNA reads as TGTGCCAGCAGTTACTCAGGTGGGGCCAACGTCCTGACTTTC. Its translation is CASSYSGGANVLTF.

The table lists this clonotype with many counts. DNA of the CDR3: TGTGCCAGCAGCTTAACAGGGAACAGTCAAGAGACCCAGTACTTC. This codes for CASSLTGNSQETQYF. V usage is TRBV6-5 and J usage is TRBJ2-5, with a weak D call TRBD1 (6 bases). The CDR3 covers 15 residues. Trimming pared 6 bases from V and 2 bases from J, leaving 16 bases between. The germline CDR1 and CDR2 sequences are MNHEY and SVGAGI.

In regard to this clonotype: At one of its ends the junction is not consistent with the germline gene, which may arise from a read error. V and J are TRBV9 and TRBJ2-5; a possible D gene is TRBD2 (5 bases). Germline V gene data show CDR1 as SGDLS and CDR2 as YYNGEE. The CDR3 consists of 14 residues. CDR3 sequence: CASSHASGEETQYF. The DNA of the CDR3 is TGCGCCAGCAGCCACGCTTCCGGGGAAGAGACCCAGTACTTC.

The rearrangement joins TRBV4-1 to TRBJ2-5; 7 nucleotides line up with TRBD2. CDR3 length: 16 amino acids. With 0 bases clipped from V and 5 bases from J, the junction kept 9 bases outside the gene matches. Germline assignment: CDR1 MGHRA and CDR2 YSYEKL. The CDR3 protein is CASSQDPGLVGETQYF. The CDR3 coding sequence is TGCGCCAGCAGCCAAGATCCCGGACTAGTGGGCGAGACCCAGTACTTC.